Listed here are 19 T cell receptor beta chains from one sample, sequenced in a study of beta chain features in type 1 diabetes (dated 2018 in TCRdb). The method behind the library was the immunoSEQ multiplex PCR assay. All of the isolated RNA was reverse transcribed with the High Capacity cDNA Reverse Transcription Kit, so expressed TCRB transcripts were sequenced. Imported from immuneACCESS, the table was reduced by TCRdb to in-frame sequences with V and J called. These copies leave out some clones; in studies compared against another copy, an unresolved V gene accounts for under half, and the cause of the remainder is not known. The sample table contains roughly 240,000 clones; only one count was recorded for around 68% of them. Of the sample, 0.053% falls within the top ten clones. Input material: naive CD4+ T cells from blood. The sample's cell subset or site label, decoded: true naive CD4+ T cells. The origin of the receptors is a man younger than 40 in good health.

V is TRBV28 and J is TRBJ2-7, with TRBD2 as a possible D gene (7 bases). The CDR3 is 14 amino acids. Looked up from germline, CDR1 is MDHEN and CDR2 is SYDVKM. V lost 6 bases and J lost 3, with 15 bases in between. The CDR3 nucleotides read TGTGCCAGCAGCCGGGGGGACACCTACTACGAGCAGTACTTC. Translating gives CASSRGDTYYEQYF. Full variable domain (remainder filled in from reference TRBV28 and TRBJ2-7): DVKVTQSSRYLVKRTGEKVFLECVQDMDHENMFWYRQDPGLGLRLIYFSYDVKMKEKGDIPEGYSVSREKKERFSLILESASTNQTSMYLCASSRGDTYYEQYFGPGTRLTVT.

V is TRBV25-1 and J is TRBJ2-1, with TRBD1 as a possible D gene (6 bases). Germline V gene lookup returns CDR1 MGHDK and CDR2 SYGVNS. V was shortened by 6 bases and J by 1 base, with 10 bases between the two germline ends. The CDR3 is made up of 14 amino acids. The CDR3 region has the DNA TGTGCCAGCAGGGACAGTCATTCCTACAATGAGCAGTTCTTC. Encoded protein: CASRDSHSYNEQFF.

The genes are TRBV4-3 and TRBJ2-3; TRBD1 matches at 10 bases. V lost 0 bases, J lost 7 bases, and 7 bases stayed unmatched. Germline lookup yields CDR1 LGHNA and CDR2 YSLEER. This CDR3 contains 16 residues. The CDR3 region is CASSQDPGQGKNTQYF. The CDR3 DNA sequence: TGCGCCAGCAGCCAAGATCCGGGACAGGGGAAAAATACGCAGTATTTT.

This rearrangement joins TRBV30 to TRBJ2-1; 7 bases align to TRBD2. The length of the CDR3 is 15 residues. Germline CDR1 reads GTSNPN; CDR2 reads SVGIG (reference sequence). Trimming took 0 bases from V and 9 from J; bases not matched to a gene: 11. CDR3 coding DNA: TGTGCCTGGAGTGTAAAGGGCGCGGGAGAGTTTGAGCAGTTCTTC. Translation gives CAWSVKGAGEFEQFF.

This clone turned up a few times. V is TRBV2 and J is TRBJ2-3; TRBD2 matches at 9 bases. CDR1 SNHLY and CDR2 FYNNEI come from the germline V gene. The J segment lost 1 base and the V segment lost 5 bases, leaving 1 base of the junction unmatched. The CDR3 has 14 amino acids. The CDR3 region has the DNA TGTGCCAGCAGTAGCGGGGGGCGCACAGATACGCAGTATTTT. Translated: CASSSGGRTDTQYF.

The rearrangement links TRBV7-8 to TRBJ2-5; 12 bases map to TRBD2. With 10 bases clipped from V and 2 bases from J, the junction kept 8 bases outside the gene matches. Germline CDR1 and CDR2: SGHVS and FQNEAQ. This CDR3 is 15 amino acids long. Here the CDR3 DNA reads TGTGCCACCTCCCGCCTAGCGGGAGGGCAAGAGACCCAGTACTTC. Protein sequence: CATSRLAGGQETQYF.

The rearrangement joins TRBV30 to TRBJ1-2; D is perhaps TRBD1 (6 bases). Germline V gives CDR1 GTSNPN, CDR2 SVGIG (reference sequence). CDR3 size: 16 residues. V lost 0 bases, J lost 4 bases, and 18 bases lay in between. The chain's CDR3 is CAWSVRPSGGLYGYTF. CDR3 in DNA: TGTGCCTGGAGTGTACGCCCCTCGGGGGGCCTCTATGGCTACACCTTC.

The chain recombines TRBV30 with TRBJ2-1; D gene uncertain. This CDR3 is 16 amino acids long. The V and J ends lost 0 bases and 2 bases respectively, with 14 bases between them. Germline V gene lookup returns CDR1 GTSNPN and CDR2 SVGIG (reference sequence). The CDR3, as DNA: TGTGCCTGGAGTGTCAGTAGTGCCCTTCCCTACAATGAGCAGTTCTTC. This codes for CAWSVSSALPYNEQFF.

With respect to this clone: The identical CDR3 is also encoded by other nucleotide sequences in the sample. The chain is built from TRBV30 and TRBJ2-6; D call uncertain. CDR3 size: 13 residues. Germline V gene data show CDR1 as GTSNPN and CDR2 as SVGIG (reference sequence). Trimming removed 4 bases at V and 0 bases at J, with 4 bases between. This CDR3 is CAWTGSGANVLTF. Here the CDR3 DNA reads TGTGCCTGGACCGGCTCTGGGGCCAACGTCCTGACTTTC.

J is TRBJ2-3 and V is TRBV30; TRBD1 is a possible D gene (6 bases). Germline CDR1 is GTSNPN and CDR2 is SVGIG (reference sequence). The V end lost 0 bases, the J end lost 4 bases, and 11 bases lay between the germline ends. CDR3 length equals 14 residues. The CDR3 here is CAWSVQGGPDTQYF. CDR3 bases: TGTGCCTGGAGTGTACAGGGTGGGCCAGATACGCAGTATTTT.

The rearrangement links TRBV30 to TRBJ1-2, with 10 positions matching TRBD1. Per germline, CDR1 GTSNPN and CDR2 SVGIG (reference sequence). Trimming at V came to 5 bases and at J to 10 bases, leaving 10 bases not matched to a gene. CDR3 length: 13 residues. CDR3 sequence: CAWLIRDRGTYTF. CDR3 coding DNA: TGTGCCTGGTTGATCCGGGACAGGGGAACCTACACCTTC.

This clone was seen only once. This CDR3 is CSVLTEPSYEQYF. The CDR3 nucleotides read TGCAGCGTTCTCACAGAACCGAGCTACGAGCAGTACTTC. The chain couples TRBV29-1 to TRBJ2-7; D unresolved. Germline values: CDR1 SQVTM, CDR2 ANQGSEA. The CDR3 runs to 13 residues. The V end lost 5 bases, the J end lost 3 bases, and 14 bases lay between the germline ends.

This clone was counted only a few times. J is TRBJ2-7 and V is TRBV29-1, with D perhaps matching TRBD2 (5 bases). V lost 4 bases to trimming and J lost 5 bases, with 9 bases between them. Germline V gene data show CDR1 as SQVTM and CDR2 as ANQGSEA. The length of the CDR3 is 11 residues. The CDR3 sequence is CSVVGSHEQYF. Here the CDR3 DNA reads TGCAGCGTTGTAGGGAGCCACGAGCAGTACTTC.

In its sample, this clone was seen a few times. The genes are TRBV15 and TRBJ2-3; D gene uncertain. The V gene's germline CDR1 is LNHNV and CDR2 YYDKDF (reference sequence). V lost 1 base and J lost 4, with 6 bases in between. The CDR3 consists of 13 residues. CDR3 coding DNA: TGTGCCACCAGCAGAGGGGCAGCAGATACGCAGTATTTT. This translates into CATSRGAADTQYF.

This clone turned up a few times. The chain combines TRBV7-2 with TRBJ1-5, with D perhaps matching TRBD1 (5 bases). Germline V lookup: CDR1 SGHTA, CDR2 FQGNSA. CDR3 length: 14 amino acids. Trimming stripped 5 bases from V and 4 bases from J, with 12 bases between. The CDR3, as DNA: TGTGCCAGCAGCCCTGGGGCAGCGAATCAGCCCCAGCATTTT. It codes for CASSPGAANQPQHF.

This clone was seen just once. The rearrangement uses TRBV9 and TRBJ2-1, with 11 nucleotides matching TRBD2. CDR3 length: 16 amino acids. After removal of 1 base from V and 5 bases from J, the junction contained 5 bases not matched to a gene. Germline V gene sequence: CDR1 SGDLS, CDR2 YYNGEE. The CDR3 DNA reads as TGTGCCAGCAGCGTACAACTAGCGGGAGTCCACAATGAGCAGTTCTTC. Protein sequence: CASSVQLAGVHNEQFF.

The chain recombines TRBV9 with TRBJ2-1; D remains ambiguous. CDR1 and CDR2 (germline): SGDLS, YYNGEE. The length of the CDR3 is 14 residues. The V gene lost 4 bases and the J gene lost 6 bases, with 14 bases spanning the gap. The CDR3 loop is CASSLRLVGNEQFF. Here the CDR3 DNA reads TGTGCCAGCAGCCTCCGGCTGGTAGGCAATGAGCAGTTCTTC.

The J gene is TRBJ2-1, the V gene TRBV9, with unresolved D. The CDR3 runs to 12 residues. CDR1 is SGDLS and CDR2 is YYNGEE in the germline V gene. V was clipped by 3 bases and J by 5 bases, with 6 bases between them. CDR3 protein: CASSDLDNEQFF. DNA for the CDR3: TGTGCCAGCAGCGACTTGGACAATGAGCAGTTCTTC. Full variable domain (rest looked up from reference TRBV9 and TRBJ2-1): DSGVTQTPKHLITATGQRVTLRCSPRSGDLSVYWYQQSLDQGLQFLIQYYNGEERAKGNILERFSAQQFPDLHSELNLSSLELGDSALYFCASSDLDNEQFFGPGTRLTVL.

This sequence joins TRBV10-3 and TRBJ2-1, with 8 bases aligning to TRBD2. The CDR3 is made up of 15 amino acids. V dropped 8 bases and J dropped 5; count of bases not matched to a gene: 11. Germline lookup yields CDR1 ENHRY and CDR2 SYGVKD. CDR3 coding DNA: TGTGCCATCGCTGACGCGCGGGGGGCCGACAATGAGCAGTTCTTC. This gives the protein CAIADARGADNEQFF.